Sequencing of this TCR beta chain was carried out in a study of PD-1 blockade in classical Hodgkin lymphoma. Findings and caveats of the study: Possible causes of repertoire differences, disease activity or prior therapy, remain undefined. With CD4+ cells, TCR diversity rose significantly by C4D1, but not with CD8+ cells. The study found complete responders had baseline diversity similar to newly diagnosed patients.

Stated time point: cycle 4 day 1 (C4D1), after 5 to 7 weeks of nivolumab. Patients all relapsed after autologous stem cell transplantation, and there was variation in brentuximab vedotin exposure. The germline gives CDR1 KGHSH, CDR2 LQKENI. This CDR3 contains 13 residues. The V end was cut by 1 base, the J end by 2 bases, with 5 bases between. Notes on this clone: The target antigen is unknown.

Assay used: immunoSEQ multiplex PCR; TCRdb lists only in-frame clones, some missing. The sample comprises some 90,000 clones, about 77% of which are singletons, and 8% to 9.5% rests with the top ten. The receptor was derived from a human donor with classical Hodgkin lymphoma. The specimen was peripheral blood mononuclear cells (PBMCs), collected before the fourth cycle of nivolumab. This chain connects TRBV18 to TRBJ2-5; no clear D gene. Here the CDR3 DNA reads TGTGCCAGCTCACCACAAGTTCAAGAGACCCAGTACTTC. Its protein product is CASSPQVQETQYF.